Below are 7 T cell receptor beta chains sequenced from a single sample in a study of cytomegalovirus exposure and HLA in healthy donors. Amplification used 60 Vbeta primers and 13 Jbeta primers. Measured with immunoSEQ multiplex PCR; TCRdb has only the in-frame clones, and not every one. Of approximately 88,000 clones listed, around 79% are singletons. The sequenced material came from PBMCs. The source is a man between 18 and 29 years old in good health and CMV-seropositive.

The chain carries TRBV9 and TRBJ2-5, with D tentatively TRBD2 (6 bases). V shed 1 base and J shed 4 bases, with 14 bases lying between them. The CDR3 has 15 amino acids. From germline, CDR1 is SGDLS and CDR2 YYNGEE. As DNA, the CDR3 is TGTGCCAGCAGCGTACGGGACTTAGAGGTAGAGACCCAGTACTTC. It yields the protein CASSVRDLEVETQYF.

The V gene is TRBV10-1, the J gene TRBJ2-7; 11 bases are a match to TRBD2. The ends lost 4 bases at V and 4 bases at J; junction bases unmatched: 0. This CDR3 is 13 amino acids long. From germline, CDR1 is WNHNN and CDR2 SYGVQD (reference sequence). The chain's CDR3 is CASSASGRYEQYF. CDR3 in DNA: TGCGCCAGCAGTGCTAGCGGGAGGTACGAGCAGTACTTC.

This clone was seen once. The chain links TRBV28 to TRBJ1-4; unclear D gene. This CDR3 spans 15 amino acids. Per germline, CDR1 MDHEN and CDR2 SYDVKM. V was pared by 5 bases and J by 0 bases, with 10 bases between. The CDR3 DNA reads TGTGCCAGCAGTCCCCCCCCAGCAACTAATGAAAAACTGTTTTTT. This sequence encodes CASSPPPATNEKLFF.

The CDR3 sequence: CASSEQGGTEAFF. For the CDR3, the DNA is TGTGCCAGCAGTGAGCAGGGGGGAACTGAAGCTTTCTTT. This sequence joins TRBV25-1 and TRBJ1-1; 7 bases line up with TRBD1. Germline V gene lookup returns CDR1 MGHDK and CDR2 SYGVNS. The CDR3 contains 13 residues. J was trimmed by 5 bases and V by 3 bases; bases with no gene match: 3. Using reference TRBV25-1 and TRBJ1-1 for the parts outside the CDR3, the full variable domain is EADIYQTPRYLVIGTGKKITLECSQTMGHDKMYWYQQDPGMELHLIHYSYGVNSTEKGDLSSESTVSRIRTEHFPLTLESARPSHTSQYLCASSEQGGTEAFFGQGTRLTVV.

The chain couples TRBV29-1 to TRBJ1-5; D is possibly TRBD1 (6 bases). This CDR3 is built from 13 residues. The V end lost 1 base, the J end lost 3 bases, and 7 bases lay between the germline ends. Germline CDR1 SQVTM, CDR2 ANQGSEA. DNA of the CDR3: TGCAGCGTTGAAGCAGGGGCCAATCAGCCCCAGCATTTT. As protein: CSVEAGANQPQHF.

The J gene is TRBJ2-1, the V gene TRBV15; TRBD2 matches 12 bases. V was pared by 0 bases and J by 0 bases, with 6 bases of the junction left unmatched. CDR1 is LNHNV and CDR2 is YYDKDF in the germline V gene (reference sequence). This CDR3 comprises 19 residues. The CDR3 DNA is TGTGCCACCAGCAGAGAGGGACTAGCGGGTTTAAGCTCCTACAATGAGCAGTTCTTC. It specifies CATSREGLAGLSSYNEQFF.

This chain links TRBV7-3 with TRBJ2-1; the D gene is possibly TRBD2 (5 bases). Germline V CDR1 and CDR2: SGHTA, FQGTGA. The CDR3 has 13 residues. V was shortened by 9 bases and J by 0 bases, with 9 bases between the two germline ends. CDR3 DNA: TGTGCCAGTAGCGCCAGCTCCTACAATGAGCAGTTCTTC. Amino acids: CASSASSYNEQFF. Using reference TRBV7-3 and TRBJ2-1 for the parts outside the CDR3, the full variable domain is GAGVSQTPSNKVTEKGKYVELRCDPISGHTALYWYRQSLGQGPEFLIYFQGTGAADDSGLPNDRFFAVRPEGSVSTLKIQRTERGDSAVYLCASSASSYNEQFFGPGTRLTVL.